Listed below are T cell receptor beta chains from one sample, sequenced in a study of blood T cell repertoires in COVID-19. The repertoire was sequenced with immunoSEQ multiplex PCR; TCRdb's copy has only in-frame clones and lacks some. The sample holds some 400,000 clones, about 90% seen once. The specimen sequenced was peripheral blood. These receptors were obtained from a woman aged 55-69 years with COVID-19, enrolled during active disease. Each CDR3 is given with its conserved first and last residue. Each record gives: J gene, V gene, D gene, CDR3 protein. The D gene is left open where the match is weak.

>TRBJ1-3|TRBV3-1/TRBV3-2|NA
CASSHGGNTIYF
>TRBJ1-3|TRBV7-9|NA
CASRSPRNGTIYF
>TRBJ1-5|TRBV7-7|TRBD1
CASSSPGRGVRWGNQPQHF
>TRBJ1-1|TRBV19|TRBD1
CASSHPGQGPTEAFF
>TRBJ1-1|TRBV19|TRBD1
CASSMATGAFF
>TRBJ2-7|TRBV7-9|TRBD1
CASSSSPGQGRYEQYF
>TRBJ1-2|TRBV30|NA
CAWSVPGNYGYTF
>TRBJ2-1|TRBV2|TRBD1
CARGGLRTGSDEQFF
>TRBJ1-5|TRBV30|TRBD1
CAWREPGGGQPQHF
>TRBJ1-2|TRBV7-3|NA
CASSPQGNYGYTF
>TRBJ1-5|TRBV21-1|NA
CASSLRGGVSNQPQHF
>TRBJ2-7|TRBV19|TRBD1
CASSRIGGQGFSEQYF
>TRBJ2-5|TRBV4-1|TRBD2
CASSQLGAGEETQYF
>TRBJ1-1|TRBV10-3|TRBD1
CAISGRDRGSTEAFF
>TRBJ1-1|TRBV5-5|NA
CASSSLPNTEAFF
>TRBJ2-3|TRBV9|TRBD2
CASSVEFGGTDTQYF
>TRBJ1-6|TRBV7-2|TRBD1
CASSYTGTGASPLHF
>TRBJ2-3|TRBV14|TRBD1
CASSQRDRITDTQYF
>TRBJ2-3|TRBV3-1/TRBV3-2|TRBD1
CASSQGQSNTDTQYF
>TRBJ1-3|TRBV5-4|TRBD1
CASSLWGGQAVFSGNTIYF